This TCR beta chain was observed in a study of blood T cell repertoires in COVID-19. CDR1 LGHDT and CDR2 YNNKEL come from the germline V gene (reference sequence). V trimming: 1 base; J trimming: 5 bases; junction bases outside the gene matches: 3. The CDR3 contains 15 residues. Sequencing used immunoSEQ multiplex PCR; TCRdb keeps in-frame clones, though not all of them. Counted here are 150,000 to 160,000 clones, roughly four fifths occurring once; the ten biggest clones make up around 28%. The receptor's source is a woman in her sixties with acute or convalescent COVID-19. Sequencing was done on a sample of peripheral blood. The chain carries TRBV3-1 (or the pseudogene TRBV3-2) and TRBJ2-2; 8 bases match TRBD1. The CDR3 coding sequence is TGTGCCAGCAGCCAAGTACAGGGGGTAACCGGGGAGCTGTTTTTT. This translates into CASSQVQGVTGELFF.